The 9 T cell receptor beta chains listed next were all sequenced from one sample in a study of T cell responses to AZD1222 COVID-19 vaccine. Profiling relied on immunoSEQ multiplex PCR, and the TCRdb table lists in-frame clones only, not all of them. Of 130,000 or so clones listed, 93% are singletons. Sequenced here: peripheral blood, sampled on day 0 of AZD1222 vaccination. The receptors were gathered from an adult in good health.

The chain links TRBV5-1 to TRBJ2-7, with 15 nucleotides matching TRBD2. The CDR3 totals 15 residues. Germline-derived CDR1 and CDR2 are SGHRS and YFSETQ. The V gene end was trimmed by 4 bases and the J gene end by 4 bases; junction bases not matched to a gene: 3. The CDR3 here is CASSHGLAGGYEQYF. The DNA for the CDR3 is TGCGCCAGCAGCCACGGACTAGCGGGAGGGTACGAGCAGTACTTC.

Only one count was recorded for this clone. As DNA, the CDR3 is TGTGCCACCAGCAGAGATCGGAGGGCTAGCGGGAGGGCCAATGAGCAGTTCTTC. This sequence encodes CATSRDRRASGRANEQFF. The V call is TRBV15, the J call TRBJ2-1; 12 bases are shared with TRBD2. Germline loops: CDR1 LNHNV, CDR2 YYDKDF (reference sequence). This CDR3 is 18 amino acids long. The J segment lost 6 bases and the V segment lost 0 bases, leaving 9 bases of the junction unmatched.

This clone was counted a few times. The chain links TRBV7-2 to TRBJ1-5, with D possibly TRBD1 on 6 matching bases. V was cut by 1 base and J by 3 bases, with 10 bases left in between. The CDR3 sequence is 15 residues long. The V gene's germline CDR1 is SGHTA and CDR2 FQGNSA. As DNA, the CDR3 is TGTGCCAGCAGCTTAGACCAGGGGTCCAATCAGCCCCAGCATTTT. It yields the protein CASSLDQGSNQPQHF.

This rearrangement joins TRBV11-2 to TRBJ2-2; 11 bases map to TRBD2. CDR1 and CDR2 (germline): SGHAT, FQNNGV. Trimming cost V 5 bases and J 5 bases; bases outside gene matches: 7. This CDR3 comprises 16 residues. CDR3 sequence (DNA): TGTGCCAGCAGCCTCCTAGCGGGAGGAGGAACCGGGGAGCTGTTTTTT. It encodes CASSLLAGGGTGELFF.

CDR3 coding DNA: TGTGCCAGCAGTCCCCCCTACAATGAGCAGTTCTTC. This encodes CASSPPYNEQFF. The chain combines TRBV28 with TRBJ2-1, with unresolved D. V lost 5 bases, J lost 2 bases, and 4 bases lay in between. This CDR3 spans 12 amino acids. The germline V gene has CDR1 MDHEN and CDR2 SYDVKM.

This clone was seen a single time. V gene TRBV6-2 or TRBV6-3 combines with J gene TRBJ1-6; D gene ambiguous. This CDR3 has 15 residues. V was trimmed by 2 bases and J by 7 bases, leaving 12 bases between them. Germline lookup yields CDR1 MNHEY and CDR2 SVGEGT. CDR3 residues: CASSYVDSGNSPLHF. CDR3 nucleotide sequence: TGTGCCAGCAGTTACGTGGACTCGGGGAATTCACCCCTCCACTTT.

V usage is TRBV2 and J usage is TRBJ1-1; TRBD1 aligns across 7 bases. This CDR3 comprises 14 residues. Germline V gene lookup returns CDR1 SNHLY and CDR2 FYNNEI. The J segment lost 4 bases and the V segment lost 4 bases, leaving 6 bases of the junction unmatched. The CDR3 spells CASSVEGAATEAFF. The CDR3, as DNA: TGTGCCAGCAGTGTCGAGGGGGCGGCCACTGAAGCTTTCTTT.

V is TRBV20-1 and J is TRBJ2-1, with TRBD2 identical over 8 bases. Germline-derived CDR1 and CDR2 are DFQATT and SNEGSKA (reference sequence). Losses at the gene ends were 3 bases for V and 8 bases for J; bases not matched to a gene: 15. The CDR3 runs to 16 residues. CDR3: CSASKGRLAGRYEQFF. CDR3 sequence (DNA): TGCAGTGCTAGTAAGGGACGTTTAGCGGGACGCTATGAGCAGTTCTTC.

V and J are TRBV19 and TRBJ1-5, with 9 bases that match TRBD1. The germline CDR1 and CDR2 sequences are LNHDA and SQIVND (reference sequence). V shed 8 bases, J shed 6 bases, and the junction held 11 bases outside the gene matches. The CDR3 is 15 residues long. CDR3 coding DNA: TGTGCCAGTTCACAATCCGGGACAGGGTCTCAGCCCCAGCATTTT. This encodes CASSQSGTGSQPQHF.